The present entry profiles one TCR beta chain with its context. This sample was taken from a study of cytomegalovirus exposure and HLA in healthy donors. V dropped 3 bases and J dropped 6 bases, with 12 bases sitting between them. In germline, CDR1 is SGHNT, CDR2 YYREEE (reference sequence). The CDR3 runs 13 residues. PCR used 60 Vbeta primers and 13 Jbeta primers. In the original analysis: Among the unique TCR beta chains that a later analysis counted, about 81 million in all, roughly 10 million were shared. Using immunoSEQ multiplex PCR, the repertoire was profiled, and TCRdb retains in-frame clones only, with some absent. That table is the source of V, J and clone size, and D and trimming were worked out from the DNA. The sample lists more than 200,000 clones; more than 60% were seen once.

The TCR sequence derives from a girl under 10 years old in good health and CMV-seronegative. The specimen sequenced was PBMCs. The chain employs TRBV5-4 and TRBJ1-1, with a tentative D call TRBD1 (6 bases). The CDR3 spells CASSSGQLPEAFF. The DNA for the CDR3 is TGTGCCAGCAGCTCGGGACAATTGCCTGAAGCTTTCTTT.